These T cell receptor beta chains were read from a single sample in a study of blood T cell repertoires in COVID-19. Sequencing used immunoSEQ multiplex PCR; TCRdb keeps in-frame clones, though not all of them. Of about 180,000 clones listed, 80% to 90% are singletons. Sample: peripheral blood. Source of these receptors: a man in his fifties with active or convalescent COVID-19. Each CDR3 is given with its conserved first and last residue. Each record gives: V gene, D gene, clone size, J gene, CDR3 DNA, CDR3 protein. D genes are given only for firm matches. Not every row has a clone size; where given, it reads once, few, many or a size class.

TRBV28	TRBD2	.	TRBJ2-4	TGTGCCAGCAGTTTATGGCAGCGGGAGCGGTACTTC	CASSLWQRERYF
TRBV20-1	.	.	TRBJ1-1	TGCAGTGCTCGGCCGGGGTCTGAAGCTTTCTTT	CSARPGSEAFF
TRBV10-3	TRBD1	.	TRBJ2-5	TGTGCCATCAAGGGGGCACAGGGCCTGGAGACCCAGTACTTC	CAIKGAQGLETQYF
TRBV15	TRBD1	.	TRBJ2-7	TGTGCCACCAGCACCCCGTCGGGACAGGGGTACGAGCAGTACTTC	CATSTPSGQGYEQYF
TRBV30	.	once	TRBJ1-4	TGTGCCTGGAGAAGGGGGTCTAATGAAAAACTGTTTTTT	CAWRRGSNEKLFF
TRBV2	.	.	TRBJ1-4	TGTGCCAGCAGTGAAGCCGAGGCCGCAACTAATGAAAAACTGTTTTTT	CASSEAEAATNEKLFF
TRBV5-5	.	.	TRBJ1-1	TGTGCCAGCAGCTTGGGACTGATGAACACTGAAGCTTTCTTT	CASSLGLMNTEAFF
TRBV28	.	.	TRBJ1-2	TGTGCCAGCAGTTTACCCCCCTCGGGAGGACCCTATGGCTACACCTTC	CASSLPPSGGPYGYTF
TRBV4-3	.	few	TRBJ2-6	TGCGCCAGCAGCCAAGAGGAGGGGCGAGGGGCCAACGTCCTGACTTTC	CASSQEEGRGANVLTF
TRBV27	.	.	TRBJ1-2	TGTGCCACCCGTGAGGGCTATGGCTACACCTTC	CATREGYGYTF
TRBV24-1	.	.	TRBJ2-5	TGTGCCACCAGTGATTTGCTTGAGGGCTTCGAGACCCAGTACTTC	CATSDLLEGFETQYF
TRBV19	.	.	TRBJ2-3	TGTGCCAGTAGTATTCAGGGGCTACGAACAGATACGCAGTATTTT	CASSIQGLRTDTQYF
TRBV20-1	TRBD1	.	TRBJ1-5	TGCAGTGCTAGTAACAGGGGAAGCAATCAGCCCCAGCATTTT	CSASNRGSNQPQHF
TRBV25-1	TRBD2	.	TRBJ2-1	TGTGCCAGTGCGGGAGGGGGCCTTTACAATGAGCAGTTCTTC	CASAGGGLYNEQFF
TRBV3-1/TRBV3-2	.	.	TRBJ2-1	TGTGCCAGCAGCCAAGGATTTGGGGGCCCCTACAATGAGCAGTTCTTC	CASSQGFGGPYNEQFF
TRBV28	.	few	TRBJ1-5	TGTGCCAGCAGTTTGTCAGGGGTAAATCAGCCCCAGCATTTT	CASSLSGVNQPQHF
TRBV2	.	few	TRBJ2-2	TGTGCCAGCAGGACAGGTGTTGCGAACGGGGAGCTGTTTTTT	CASRTGVANGELFF
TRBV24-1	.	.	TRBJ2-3	TGTGCCACCAGTGACCACAGGGATAGCACAGATACGCAGTATTTT	CATSDHRDSTDTQYF
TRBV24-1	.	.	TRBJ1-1	TGTGCCACCAGTGATCCAGGGTATGGCACTGAAGCTTTCTTT	CATSDPGYGTEAFF
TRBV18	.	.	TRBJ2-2	TGTGCCAGCTCACGAGCGGGACAGGTCCTCACCGGGGAGCTGTTTTTT	CASSRAGQVLTGELFF
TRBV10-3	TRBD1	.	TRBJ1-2	TGTGCCATCAGTGACCCCCGGACAGGGGCTCGGGGTGGCTACACCTTC	CAISDPRTGARGGYTF
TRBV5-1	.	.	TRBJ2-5	TGCGCCAGCAGCTTGACTAGCTTGGAGACCCAGTACTTC	CASSLTSLETQYF
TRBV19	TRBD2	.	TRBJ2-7	TGTGCCACCAAACTCAGGCTAGCGGGAGCCCCCTACGAGCAGTACTTC	CATKLRLAGAPYEQYF
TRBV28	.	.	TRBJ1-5	TGTGCCAGCAGTTTCTCGGGGGGCACCCGCAATCAGCCCCAGCATTTT	CASSFSGGTRNQPQHF
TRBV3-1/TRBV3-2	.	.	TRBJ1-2	TGTGCCAGCAGCCCGCGGTCGGGGGGAGGATACAATAACTATGGCTACACCTTC	CASSPRSGGGYNNYGYTF
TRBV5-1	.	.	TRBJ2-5	TGCGCCAGCAGCTCCTATCCACAGGGAGCCGAAGAGACCCAGTACTTC	CASSSYPQGAEETQYF
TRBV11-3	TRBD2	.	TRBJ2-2	TGTGCCAGCAGCTTGGGACTAGCGGGAGGGCCGTTCACCGGGGAGCTGTTTTTT	CASSLGLAGGPFTGELFF
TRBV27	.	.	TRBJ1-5	TGTGCCAGCAGTTTGGGGGCGGACGGCAATCAGCCCCAGCATTTT	CASSLGADGNQPQHF
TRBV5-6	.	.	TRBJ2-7	TGTGCCAGCAGCTTACAGGCCTCCTCGGGCGAGCAGTACTTC	CASSLQASSGEQYF
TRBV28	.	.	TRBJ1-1	TGTGCCAGCACCGACACTTACACTGAAGCTTTCTTT	CASTDTYTEAFF
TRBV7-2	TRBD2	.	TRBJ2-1	TGTGCCAGCAGCACAGCGGGGGGTCAGTACAATGAGCAGTTCTTC	CASSTAGGQYNEQFF
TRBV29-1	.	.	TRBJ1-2	TGCAGCGTTGCCCAGGGAACTCAGTATGGCTACACCTTC	CSVAQGTQYGYTF
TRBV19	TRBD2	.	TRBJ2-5	TGTGCCAGTAGTGCGACCGCCTTAGCGGGGGTGTACCAAGAGACCCAGTACTTC	CASSATALAGVYQETQYF
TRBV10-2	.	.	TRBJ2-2	TGCGCCAGCAGTGACCGAGCCGTTCTTGACACCGGGGAGCTGTTTTTT	CASSDRAVLDTGELFF
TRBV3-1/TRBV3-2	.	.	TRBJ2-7	TGTGCCAGCAGCCAAGGGGAGTCCGAGCAGTACTTC	CASSQGESEQYF
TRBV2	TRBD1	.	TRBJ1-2	TGTGCCAGCAGTGAAATGGGACAGAACTATGGCTACACCTTC	CASSEMGQNYGYTF